This record looks at one T cell receptor beta chain sequence and its context. No antigen is known for it. Measured with immunoSEQ multiplex PCR; TCRdb has only the in-frame clones, and not every one. The data show approximately 56,000 clones, about 98% seen once. In germline, CDR1 is SGHDN, CDR2 FVKESK. CDR3 length equals 18 residues. With 5 bases removed from V and 7 bases from J, the gap between germline ends came to 27 bases. The sample belongs to a study of siplizumab effects on memory and regulatory T cells. Study outcomes and limitations: Controls showed an average of about 27% Treg-derived mappable alloreactive CD4+ clones, while siplizumab showed around 70%. Naive T cells seemed more diverse than memory cells; they also seemed major alloresponse contributors. An assignable phenotype, naive or memory, was missing from roughly 79-95% of proliferating CD4+ or CD8+ clones. Proliferating Tregs from siplizumab cultures lacked functional confirmation of suppression.

This rearrangement joins TRBV14 to TRBJ2-1, with D maybe TRBD2 (7 bases). Input material: naive CD8+ T cells sorted from blood. The receptor was isolated from a human donor in good health. CDR3 DNA sequence: TGTGCCAGCAGCGCCTCCGGGGCGGGGGCGGGAGTTTGGAATGAGCAGTTCTTC. This sequence encodes CASSASGAGAGVWNEQFF.